The next 18 T cell receptor beta chains were all read from a single sample in a study of cytomegalovirus exposure and HLA in healthy donors. The PCR was carried out with 60 Vbeta primers and 13 Jbeta primers. TCRdb's table, derived via immunoSEQ multiplex PCR, lists solely in-frame clones and lacks some. The data contain about 130,000 clones, around 77% of them singletons. Sequenced sample: PBMCs. The source of these receptors is a man in his thirties or forties in good health and CMV-seronegative.

As DNA, the CDR3 is TGCAGCGTTGAAGATAAAATGAACACTGAAGCTTTCTTT. Protein product: CSVEDKMNTEAFF. The J gene is TRBJ1-1, the V gene TRBV29-1; D uncertain. The CDR3 consists of 13 residues. Trimming removed 0 bases at V and 0 bases at J, with 5 bases between. Germline assignment: CDR1 SQVTM and CDR2 ANQGSEA.

The V gene is TRBV2, the J gene TRBJ1-5; possibly TRBD1 for D (6 bases). Trimming stripped 8 bases from V and 3 bases from J, with 14 bases between. Germline V gives CDR1 SNHLY, CDR2 FYNNEI. CDR3 length equals 14 residues. Here the CDR3 reads CASEAQGINQPQHF. The CDR3 bases are TGTGCCAGCGAGGCTCAGGGGATCAATCAGCCCCAGCATTTT.

Comments on this clone: The same CDR3 is also encoded by other DNA sequences in this sample. The rearrangement links TRBV7-6 to TRBJ2-7; D is unresolved. The germline V and J ends were trimmed by 1 base and 3 bases, with 7 bases remaining between them. The germline CDR1 and CDR2 sequences are SGHVS and FNYEAQ. This CDR3 comprises 13 residues. CDR3 coding DNA: TGTGCCAGCAGCTTAGGGCAGAACTACGAGCAGTACTTC. Translation: CASSLGQNYEQYF.

This chain uses TRBV18 with TRBJ2-2, with 8 bases aligning to TRBD2. This CDR3 has 16 residues. The V and J ends lost 4 bases and 2 bases, in that order; junction bases with no gene match: 6. Germline CDR1 and CDR2: KGHSH and LQKENI. The CDR3 DNA reads as TGTGCCAGCTCACGCCCTGGACTAGCAAACACCGGGGAGCTGTTTTTT. Its translation is CASSRPGLANTGELFF.

V and J are TRBV6-5 and TRBJ1-5; 10 nucleotides agree with TRBD1. Germline-derived CDR1 and CDR2 are MNHEY and SVGAGI. Losses at the gene ends were 5 bases for V and 0 bases for J; bases not matched to a gene: 1. This CDR3 spans 15 amino acids. CDR3 protein: CASSRTGGSNQPQHF. As DNA, the CDR3 is TGTGCCAGCAGTAGGACAGGGGGTAGCAATCAGCCCCAGCATTTT.

The rearrangement links TRBV2 to TRBJ1-2; TRBD1 agrees at 10 bases. The CDR3 has 14 residues. Germline assignment: CDR1 SNHLY and CDR2 FYNNEI. The ends lost 8 bases at V and 6 bases at J; junction bases unmatched: 9. The CDR3 region is CASGRTGGKDGYTF. For the CDR3, the DNA is TGTGCCAGCGGTAGGACAGGGGGAAAAGATGGCTACACCTTC.

The CDR3, as DNA: TGCGCCAGCAGCCGAGGTCTAGATCCGAACACCGGGGAGCTGTTTTTT. This sequence encodes CASSRGLDPNTGELFF. The chain is built from TRBV5-1 and TRBJ2-2; no firm D call. Trimming removed 4 bases from V and 0 bases from J, with 13 bases in between. Germline V gene lookup returns CDR1 SGHRS and CDR2 YFSETQ. The CDR3 is made up of 16 amino acids. Filled out from reference TRBV5-1 and TRBJ2-2, the complete variable domain reads KAGVTQTPRYLIKTRGQQVTLSCSPISGHRSVSWYQQTPGQGLQFLFEYFSETQRNKGNFPGRFSGRQFSNSRSEMNVSTLELGDSALYLCASSRGLDPNTGELFFGEGSRLTVL.

This clone was counted a few times. This rearrangement joins TRBV4-1 to TRBJ1-1; 12 nucleotides align to TRBD1. In germline, CDR1 is MGHRA, CDR2 YSYEKL. The CDR3 covers 17 residues. V dropped 0 bases and J dropped 7; count of bases not matched to a gene: 9. DNA of the CDR3: TGCGCCAGCAGCCAAGATGGGGGGACAGGGGGCGCGTATGAAGCTTTCTTT. As protein: CASSQDGGTGGAYEAFF.

The chain combines TRBV2 with TRBJ2-5, with TRBD2 identical over 11 bases. This CDR3 has 15 amino acids. Germline V gene sequence: CDR1 SNHLY, CDR2 FYNNEI. The V segment lost 6 bases and the J segment 5 bases; nucleotides outside the gene matches: 8. DNA for the CDR3: TGTGCCAGCAGGACACTAGCGGGAGATGGGGAGACCCAGTACTTC. Amino acid sequence: CASRTLAGDGETQYF.

This clone was counted only a few times. The chain links TRBV7-9 to TRBJ2-1, with TRBD2 matching 9 bases. This CDR3 is 18 amino acids long. V shed 2 bases and J 3 bases; nucleotides not matched to a gene: 11. Germline CDR1 reads SEHNR; CDR2 reads FQNEAQ (reference sequence). The CDR3 reads CASSLSSLREGFYNEQFF. Written as DNA, the CDR3 is TGTGCCAGCAGCTTAAGCAGTTTGCGGGAGGGTTTCTACAATGAGCAGTTCTTC.

J is TRBJ2-2 and V is TRBV5-1; D is unclear. Trimming removed 4 bases from V and 0 bases from J, with 16 bases in between. There are 17 residues in the CDR3. Per germline, CDR1 SGHRS and CDR2 YFSETQ. CDR3 nucleotides: TGCGCCAGCAGCCTCGCGCTTGCGGCTACGAACACCGGGGAGCTGTTTTTT. Protein: CASSLALAATNTGELFF.

The CDR3 region is CAWSGGDRQPQHF. The CDR3 DNA reads TGTGCCTGGAGTGGCGGGGATCGGCAGCCCCAGCATTTT. This sequence joins TRBV30 and TRBJ1-5; D unresolved. CDR3 length equals 13 residues. V lost 1 base to trimming and J lost 7 bases, with 11 bases between them. Germline assignment: CDR1 GTSNPN and CDR2 SVGIG (reference sequence).

As DNA, the CDR3 is TGCGCCAGCAGCTTGGCCTCGTACAATGAGCAGTTCTTC. It encodes CASSLASYNEQFF. V and J are TRBV5-1 and TRBJ2-1, with D hard to call. The CDR3 totals 13 residues. Trimming pared 0 bases from V and 4 bases from J, leaving 5 bases between. CDR1 and CDR2 from the germline V gene are SGHRS and YFSETQ.

CDR3 region: CASSQDWNRGRSNYGYTF. CDR3 DNA sequence: TGTGCCAGCAGCCAAGATTGGAACAGGGGGCGAAGCAACTATGGCTACACCTTC. The chain combines TRBV4-2 with TRBJ1-2, with 9 bases fitting TRBD1. The germline CDR1 and CDR2 sequences are LGHNA and YNFKEQ. The CDR3 loop spans 18 amino acids. The V segment lost 0 bases and the J segment 2 bases; nucleotides outside the gene matches: 10.

The chain combines TRBV5-1 with TRBJ1-2, with a weak D call TRBD1 (6 bases). Looked up from germline, CDR1 is SGHRS and CDR2 is YFSETQ. The CDR3 is made up of 14 amino acids. Between the trimmed V and J ends, which lost 3 bases and 8 bases, there was a span of 17 bases. In DNA, the CDR3 is TGCGCCAGCAGCTCCGGGTCACAGGGAGAGGGCTACACCTTC. Translating gives CASSSGSQGEGYTF.

V is TRBV5-8 and J is TRBJ2-7; 13 bases line up with TRBD2. The CDR3 runs to 16 residues. Germline assignment: CDR1 SGHTS and CDR2 YDEGEE. Trimming at V came to 3 bases and at J to 3 bases, leaving 6 bases not matched to a gene. This chain's CDR3 is CASSSLAGGRSYEQYF. CDR3 coding DNA: TGTGCCAGCAGCTCACTAGCGGGAGGGAGAAGCTACGAGCAGTACTTC.

This clone was seen once. V is TRBV5-1 and J is TRBJ1-4; possible D gene TRBD1, 5 bases. The V end lost 4 bases, the J end lost 7 bases, and 14 bases lay between the germline ends. From germline, CDR1 is SGHRS and CDR2 YFSETQ. The CDR3 runs to 14 residues. Written as DNA, the CDR3 is TGCGCCAGCAGCCGGGAGGGAAGGGGTGAAAAACTGTTTTTT. This sequence encodes CASSREGRGEKLFF.

This clone turned up a few times. The rearrangement joins TRBV5-1 to TRBJ2-2; D is unresolved. Germline values: CDR1 SGHRS, CDR2 YFSETQ. The CDR3 totals 15 residues. V dropped 7 bases and J dropped 5 bases, with 18 bases sitting between them. The CDR3 sequence is CASREATHLTGELFF. DNA for the CDR3: TGCGCCAGCCGCGAGGCGACCCACCTTACCGGGGAGCTGTTTTTT. Supplemented by reference TRBV5-1 and TRBJ2-2, the full variable domain reads KAGVTQTPRYLIKTRGQQVTLSCSPISGHRSVSWYQQTPGQGLQFLFEYFSETQRNKGNFPGRFSGRQFSNSRSEMNVSTLELGDSALYLCASREATHLTGELFFGEGSRLTVL.